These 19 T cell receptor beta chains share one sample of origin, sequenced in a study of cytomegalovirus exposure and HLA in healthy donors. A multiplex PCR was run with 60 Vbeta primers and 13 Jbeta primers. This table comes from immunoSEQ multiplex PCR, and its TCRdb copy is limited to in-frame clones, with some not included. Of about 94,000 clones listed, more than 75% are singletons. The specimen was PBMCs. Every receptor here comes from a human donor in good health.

The CDR3 DNA reads TGTGCCAGTAGTATAGTACACTCAGGGAACACTGAAGCTTTCTTT. The encoded protein is CASSIVHSGNTEAFF. The chain uses TRBV19 and TRBJ1-1; D ambiguous. Per germline, CDR1 LNHDA and CDR2 SQIVND (reference sequence). V was clipped by 1 base and J by 1 base, with 10 bases between them. This CDR3 is 15 amino acids long.

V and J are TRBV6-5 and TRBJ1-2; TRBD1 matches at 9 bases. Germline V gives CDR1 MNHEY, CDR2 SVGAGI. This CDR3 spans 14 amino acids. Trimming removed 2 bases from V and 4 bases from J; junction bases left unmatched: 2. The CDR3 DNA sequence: TGTGCCAGCAGTTACGGGACAGGGCTCTATGGCTACACCTTC. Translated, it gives CASSYGTGLYGYTF.

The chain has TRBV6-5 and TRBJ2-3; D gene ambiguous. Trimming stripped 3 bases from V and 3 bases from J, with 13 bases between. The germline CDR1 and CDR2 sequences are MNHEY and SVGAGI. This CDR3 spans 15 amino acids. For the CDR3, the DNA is TGTGCCAGCAGTTATCAGCTCAGAGGTACAGATACGCAGTATTTT. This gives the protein CASSYQLRGTDTQYF.

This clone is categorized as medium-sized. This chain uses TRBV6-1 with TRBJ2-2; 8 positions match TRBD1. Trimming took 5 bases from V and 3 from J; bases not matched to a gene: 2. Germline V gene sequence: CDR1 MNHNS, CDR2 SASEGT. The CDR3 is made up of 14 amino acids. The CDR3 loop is CASSLQGDTGELFF. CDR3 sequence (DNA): TGTGCCAGCAGTCTACAGGGGGACACCGGGGAGCTGTTTTTT.

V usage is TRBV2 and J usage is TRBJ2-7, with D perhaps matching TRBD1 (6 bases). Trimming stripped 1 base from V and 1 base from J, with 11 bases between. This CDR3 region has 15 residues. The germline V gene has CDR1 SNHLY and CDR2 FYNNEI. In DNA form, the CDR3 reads TGTGCCAGCAGTGAAGGGGGCCAGGGGTCCTACGAGCAGTACTTC. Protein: CASSEGGQGSYEQYF.

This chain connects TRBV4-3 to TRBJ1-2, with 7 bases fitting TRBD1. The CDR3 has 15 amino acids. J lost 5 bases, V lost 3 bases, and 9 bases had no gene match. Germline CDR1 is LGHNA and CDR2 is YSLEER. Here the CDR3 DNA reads TGCGCCAGCAGCCAGGACAGGTCCCCCATATATGGCTACACCTTC. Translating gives CASSQDRSPIYGYTF.

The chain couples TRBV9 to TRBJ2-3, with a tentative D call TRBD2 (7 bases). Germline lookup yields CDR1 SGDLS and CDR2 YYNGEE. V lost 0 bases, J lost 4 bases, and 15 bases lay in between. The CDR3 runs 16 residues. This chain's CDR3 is CASSVVPGGHADTQYF. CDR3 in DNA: TGTGCCAGCAGCGTAGTTCCGGGGGGCCACGCAGATACGCAGTATTTT.

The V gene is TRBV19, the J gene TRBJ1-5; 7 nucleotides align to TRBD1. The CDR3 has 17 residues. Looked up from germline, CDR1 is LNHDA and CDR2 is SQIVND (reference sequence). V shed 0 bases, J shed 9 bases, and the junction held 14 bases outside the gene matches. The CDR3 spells CASSIEQRAGGIRPQHF. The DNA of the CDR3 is TGTGCCAGTAGTATAGAACAGCGGGCAGGGGGGATCAGGCCCCAGCATTTT.

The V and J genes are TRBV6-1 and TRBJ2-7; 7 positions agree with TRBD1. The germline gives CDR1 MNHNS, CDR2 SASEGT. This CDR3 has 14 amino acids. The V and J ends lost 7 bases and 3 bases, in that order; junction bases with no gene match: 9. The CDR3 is CASTRTGEGYEQYF. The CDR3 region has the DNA TGTGCCAGCACGCGCACAGGGGAAGGCTACGAGCAGTACTTC.

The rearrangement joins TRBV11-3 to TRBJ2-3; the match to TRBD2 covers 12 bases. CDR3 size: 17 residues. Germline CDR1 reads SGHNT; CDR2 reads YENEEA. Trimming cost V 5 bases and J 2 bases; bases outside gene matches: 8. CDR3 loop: CASSKPGLAGLTDTQYF. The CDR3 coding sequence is TGTGCCAGCAGCAAACCGGGACTAGCGGGCCTCACAGATACGCAGTATTTT.

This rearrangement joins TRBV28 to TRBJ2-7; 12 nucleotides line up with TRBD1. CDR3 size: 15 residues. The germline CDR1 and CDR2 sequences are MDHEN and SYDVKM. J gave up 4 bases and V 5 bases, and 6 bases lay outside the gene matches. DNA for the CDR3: TGTGCCAGCAGTCACCCGGGACAGGGGGCTTACGAGCAGTACTTC. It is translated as CASSHPGQGAYEQYF.

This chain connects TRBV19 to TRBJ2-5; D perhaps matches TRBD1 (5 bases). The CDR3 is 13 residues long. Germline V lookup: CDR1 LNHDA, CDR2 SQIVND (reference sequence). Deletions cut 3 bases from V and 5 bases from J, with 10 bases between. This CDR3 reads CASSIGWGETQYF. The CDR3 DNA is TGTGCCAGTAGTATCGGGTGGGGCGAGACCCAGTACTTC.

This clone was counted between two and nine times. CDR3 amino acids: CASSRRGGSTDTQYF. The CDR3 DNA is TGTGCCAGCAGCCGCCGGGGGGGTAGCACAGATACGCAGTATTTT. The chain joins TRBV7-2 to TRBJ2-3; TRBD2 agrees at 8 bases. Germline assignment: CDR1 SGHTA and CDR2 FQGNSA. V dropped 5 bases and J dropped 0; count of bases not matched to a gene: 4. The CDR3 sequence is 15 residues long.

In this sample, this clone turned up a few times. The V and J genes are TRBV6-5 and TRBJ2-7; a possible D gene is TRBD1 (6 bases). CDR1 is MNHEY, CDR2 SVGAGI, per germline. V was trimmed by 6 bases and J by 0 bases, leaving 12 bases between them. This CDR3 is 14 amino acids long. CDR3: CASSPTGGSYEQYF. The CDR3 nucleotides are TGTGCCAGCAGCCCGACAGGCGGCTCCTACGAGCAGTACTTC.

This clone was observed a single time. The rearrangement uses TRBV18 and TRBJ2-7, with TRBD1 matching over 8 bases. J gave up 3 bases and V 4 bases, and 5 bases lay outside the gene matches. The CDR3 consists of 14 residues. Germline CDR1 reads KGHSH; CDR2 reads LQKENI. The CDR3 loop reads CASSRGQGGYEQYF. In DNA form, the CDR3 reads TGTGCCAGCTCACGCGGACAGGGAGGCTACGAGCAGTACTTC. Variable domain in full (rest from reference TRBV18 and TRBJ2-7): NAGVMQNPRHLVRRRGQEARLRCSPMKGHSHVYWYRQLPEEGLKFMVYLQKENIIDESGMPKERFSAEFPKEGPSILRIQQVVRGDSAAYFCASSRGQGGYEQYFGPGTRLTVT.

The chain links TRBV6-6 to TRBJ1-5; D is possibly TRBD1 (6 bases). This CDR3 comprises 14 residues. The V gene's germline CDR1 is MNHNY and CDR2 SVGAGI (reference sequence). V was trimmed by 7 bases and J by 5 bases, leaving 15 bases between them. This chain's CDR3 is CASTEGQLHQPQHF. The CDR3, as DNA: TGTGCCAGCACCGAAGGACAGTTGCATCAGCCCCAGCATTTT.

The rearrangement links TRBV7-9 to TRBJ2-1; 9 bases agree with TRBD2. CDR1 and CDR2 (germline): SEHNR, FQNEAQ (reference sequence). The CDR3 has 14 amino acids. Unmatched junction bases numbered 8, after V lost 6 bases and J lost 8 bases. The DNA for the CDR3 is TGTGCCAGCAGTTGGCCTAGCGGGACCTATGAGCAGTTCTTC. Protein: CASSWPSGTYEQFF. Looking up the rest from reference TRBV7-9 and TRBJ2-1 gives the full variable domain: DTGVSQNPRHKITKRGQNVTFRCDPISEHNRLYWYRQTLGQGPEFLTYFQNEAQLEKSRLLSDRFSAERPKGSFSTLEIQRTEQGDSAMYLCASSWPSGTYEQFFGPGTRLTVL.

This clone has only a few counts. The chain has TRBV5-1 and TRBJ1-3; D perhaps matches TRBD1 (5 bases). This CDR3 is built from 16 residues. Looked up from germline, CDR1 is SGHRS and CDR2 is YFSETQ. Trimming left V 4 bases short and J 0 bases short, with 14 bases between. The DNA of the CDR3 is TGCGCCAGCAGCCCAAGTGACGGACACTCTGGAAACACCATATATTTT. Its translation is CASSPSDGHSGNTIYF.

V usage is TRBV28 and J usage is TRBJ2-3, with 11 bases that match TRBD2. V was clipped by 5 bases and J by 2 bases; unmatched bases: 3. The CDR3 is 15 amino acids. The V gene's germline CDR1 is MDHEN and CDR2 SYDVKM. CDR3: CASSLAGGNTDTQYF. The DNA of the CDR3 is TGTGCCAGCAGTCTAGCGGGAGGTAACACAGATACGCAGTATTTT.